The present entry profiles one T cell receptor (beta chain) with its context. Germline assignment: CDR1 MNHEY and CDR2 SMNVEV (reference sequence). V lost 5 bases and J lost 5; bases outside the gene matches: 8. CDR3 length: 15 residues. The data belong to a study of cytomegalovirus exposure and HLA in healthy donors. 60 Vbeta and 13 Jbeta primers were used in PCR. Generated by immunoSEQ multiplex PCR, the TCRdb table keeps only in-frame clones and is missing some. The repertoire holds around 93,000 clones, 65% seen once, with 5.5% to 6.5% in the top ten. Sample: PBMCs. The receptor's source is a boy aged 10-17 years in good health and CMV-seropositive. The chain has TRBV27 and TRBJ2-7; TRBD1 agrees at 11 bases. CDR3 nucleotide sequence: TGTGCCAGCAGTCTCCTCCGGACAGGGGGCGACGAGCAGTACTTC. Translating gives CASSLLRTGGDEQYF.